This T cell receptor (beta chain) was observed in a study of T cell responses to AZD1222 COVID-19 vaccine. General study points: Repertoires were collected only later (after the peak T cell response had occurred). Among spike-specific TCRs, nearly half reportedly target unmutated variant regions. Mapped onto spike, vaccine-associated CD4 TCRs spanned it and were dominant at 160-218 and 743-854. Clonal diversity was possibly underestimated, and the donors were mostly white British, with more females.

Generated by immunoSEQ multiplex PCR, the TCRdb table keeps only in-frame clones and is missing some. The profile shows 200,000 or so clones, roughly 92% of them singletons. Regarding this clone: Its cognate antigen is unknown.

Trimming removed 4 bases from V and 1 base from J, with 13 bases in between. CDR1 is MNHEY and CDR2 is SMNVEV in the germline V gene (reference sequence). The CDR3 runs to 15 residues. The receptor's source is an adult who received the AZD1222 COVID-19 vaccine. J is TRBJ1-1 and V is TRBV27, with D hard to call. The specimen was peripheral blood, collected 28 days after the second AZD1222 dose. CDR3 DNA sequence: TGTGCCAGCAGTTCCAACGCTCGTAGGAACACTGAAGCTTTCTTT. Translation: CASSSNARRNTEAFF.